The 27 T cell receptor beta chains given below trace back to one sample, sequenced in a study of blood T cell repertoires in COVID-19. Here immunoSEQ multiplex PCR was the method, and the copy in TCRdb shows in-frame clones only, minus some. The sample carries around 200,000 clones, 85% recorded once. The sequenced sample consisted of PBMCs or T cells enriched from blood (not recorded which). These TCRs come from a middle-aged man who had recovered from COVID-19.

In DNA, the CDR3 is TGCAGCGTTGCGACTAGCGGGTTTACCGGGGAGCTGTTTTTT. Translating it yields CSVATSGFTGELFF. The chain uses TRBV29-1 and TRBJ2-2; 10 bases map to TRBD2. J was trimmed by 5 bases and V by 4 bases; bases with no gene match: 4. The CDR3 is 14 residues long. The germline gives CDR1 SQVTM, CDR2 ANQGSEA.

CDR3: CASRSRAGDAKGYTF. Written as DNA, the CDR3 is TGCGCCAGCAGATCCCGGGCAGGGGACGCCAAGGGCTACACCTTC. The chain uses TRBV23-1 and TRBJ1-2; tentatively, D is TRBD1 (6 bases). TRBV23-1 is an ORF for which the function is uncertain. Trimming pared 6 bases from V and 8 bases from J, leaving 22 bases between. The CDR3 runs 15 residues.

This chain links TRBV4-3 with TRBJ1-1, with D maybe TRBD1 (6 bases). Trimming removed 2 bases at V and 0 bases at J, with 13 bases between. Germline CDR1 reads LGHNA; CDR2 reads YSLEER. This CDR3 spans 16 amino acids. The DNA of the CDR3 is TGCGCCAGCAGCCAAAGGCCAGGACAGCTGAACACTGAAGCTTTCTTT. This translates into CASSQRPGQLNTEAFF.

The chain links TRBV28 to TRBJ1-4, with 7 bases fitting TRBD1. The CDR3 runs to 14 residues. Germline loops: CDR1 MDHEN, CDR2 SYDVKM. V trimming: 6 bases; J trimming: 11 bases; junction bases outside the gene matches: 12. The CDR3 sequence: CASRPATPTGKLFF. In nucleotides, the CDR3 is TGTGCCAGCAGGCCTGCCACCCCGACAGGGAAACTGTTTTTT.

The rearrangement uses TRBV5-5 and TRBJ2-1; 12 bases line up with TRBD2. CDR3 length: 19 amino acids. Germline V gene lookup returns CDR1 SGHKS and CDR2 YYEKEE (reference sequence). Losses at the gene ends were 1 base for V and 1 base for J; bases not matched to a gene: 9. This chain's CDR3 is CASSLNVGLAGTSYNEQFF. In DNA, the CDR3 is TGTGCCAGCAGCTTGAATGTCGGACTAGCGGGAACTTCCTACAATGAGCAGTTCTTC.

This sequence joins TRBV18 and TRBJ2-5; no definite D call. CDR1 is KGHSH, CDR2 LQKENI, per germline. The CDR3 length is 15 residues. The ends were cut back, 0 bases at V and 1 base at J, with 9 bases in the middle. The DNA of the CDR3 is TGTGCCAGCTCACCACCTTCTCGGTCCCAAGAGACCCAGTACTTC. As protein: CASSPPSRSQETQYF.

The chain joins TRBV25-1 to TRBJ2-7; TRBD2 is a possible D gene (6 bases). The V gene's germline CDR1 is MGHDK and CDR2 SYGVNS. V was trimmed by 6 bases and J by 0 bases, leaving 6 bases between them. There are 12 residues in the CDR3. The CDR3 loop is CASRGGSYEQYF. The CDR3 DNA follows: TGTGCCAGCAGGGGGGGCTCCTACGAGCAGTACTTC.

The chain joins TRBV25-1 to TRBJ2-1, with D tentatively TRBD2 (6 bases). The germline gives CDR1 MGHDK, CDR2 SYGVNS. The ends were cut back, 0 bases at V and 8 bases at J, with 8 bases in the middle. The CDR3 spans 13 residues. CDR3 sequence: CASSEYGGYEQFF. As DNA, the CDR3 is TGTGCCAGCAGTGAATATGGAGGGTATGAGCAGTTCTTC.

The rearrangement uses TRBV6-1 and TRBJ2-2; 15 nucleotides agree with TRBD2. The V gene end was trimmed by 4 bases and the J gene end by 5 bases; junction bases not matched to a gene: 5. Per the germline V gene, CDR1 is MNHNS and CDR2 is SASEGT. This CDR3 is built from 17 residues. Here the CDR3 reads CASSAGTSGRPTGELFF. CDR3 DNA: TGTGCCAGCAGTGCCGGGACTAGCGGGAGGCCAACCGGGGAGCTGTTTTTT.

The chain uses TRBV7-2 and TRBJ1-5, with D possibly being TRBD1 (5 bases). Germline-derived CDR1 and CDR2 are SGHTA and FQGNSA. The CDR3 sequence is 15 residues long. Trimming left V 3 bases short and J 3 bases short, with 12 bases between. CDR3 bases: TGTGCCAGCAGCTTTCGTGGGGGGATCAATCAGCCCCAGCATTTT. Residues: CASSFRGGINQPQHF.

The gene calls are TRBV3-1 (or the pseudogene TRBV3-2) and TRBJ1-4; 8 positions agree with TRBD1. The V and J ends lost 1 base and 3 bases, in that order; junction bases with no gene match: 7. The CDR3 extends over 17 amino acids. Germline loops: CDR1 LGHDT, CDR2 YNNKEL (reference sequence). CDR3 loop: CASSQGRDRGPNEKLFF. The DNA of the CDR3 is TGTGCCAGCAGCCAAGGCCGCGACAGGGGTCCTAATGAAAAACTGTTTTTT.

The J gene is TRBJ1-2, the V gene TRBV6-1; 8 nucleotides line up with TRBD1. Germline V gives CDR1 MNHNS, CDR2 SASEGT. J lost 6 bases, V lost 1 base, and 4 bases had no gene match. CDR3 length equals 14 residues. The CDR3 spells CASSEEVRGHGYTF. The CDR3 DNA sequence: TGTGCCAGCAGTGAAGAGGTCAGGGGGCATGGCTACACCTTC.

The chain is built from TRBV9 and TRBJ2-1; 9 bases align to TRBD1. Trimming took 3 bases from V and 9 from J; bases not matched to a gene: 13. The CDR3 sequence is 16 residues long. In germline, CDR1 is SGDLS, CDR2 YYNGEE. CDR3: CASSATEGQGKGEQFF. The CDR3 DNA follows: TGTGCCAGCAGCGCTACCGAGGGACAGGGTAAGGGTGAGCAGTTCTTC.

The rearrangement joins TRBV24-1 to TRBJ2-7, with TRBD1 matching over 8 bases. The CDR3 is made up of 15 amino acids. Looked up from germline, CDR1 is KGHDR and CDR2 is SFDVKD. Trimming cost V 3 bases and J 2 bases; bases outside gene matches: 5. CDR3: CATSDRTGPTYEQYF. CDR3 bases: TGTGCCACCAGTGATAGGACAGGGCCAACCTACGAGCAGTACTTC.

This clone was found a few times. The chain has TRBV19 and TRBJ1-2, with D possibly being TRBD1 (5 bases). The CDR3 runs 16 residues. V was cut by 4 bases and J by 3 bases, with 18 bases left in between. Germline assignment: CDR1 LNHDA and CDR2 SQIVND (reference sequence). This CDR3 reads CASSKRQLGGHYGYTF. In DNA, the CDR3 is TGTGCCAGTAGTAAAAGACAGCTCGGTGGGCACTATGGCTACACCTTC. The entire variable domain, with the rest obtained from reference TRBV19 and TRBJ1-2, is as follows: DGGITQSPKYLFRKEGQNVTLSCEQNLNHDAMYWYRQDPGQGLRLIYYSQIVNDFQKGDIAEGYSVSREKKESFPLTVTSAQKNPTAFYLCASSKRQLGGHYGYTFGSGTRLTVV.

The rearrangement links TRBV10-3 to TRBJ1-4; TRBD1 aligns across 8 bases. The CDR3 is 13 amino acids. CDR1 ENHRY and CDR2 SYGVKD come from the germline V gene. Losses at the gene ends were 6 bases for V and 6 bases for J; bases not matched to a gene: 3. The CDR3 DNA reads as TGTGCCATCAGGGACAGGGATCATGAAAAACTGTTTTTT. This translates into CAIRDRDHEKLFF.

The V gene is TRBV3-1 (or the pseudogene TRBV3-2), the J gene TRBJ1-3, with 7 bases matching TRBD1. The CDR3 is made up of 14 amino acids. Germline CDR1 LGHDT, CDR2 YNNKEL (reference sequence). In nucleotides, the CDR3 is TGTACACTTCCAGGAGGGGGCTATGGAAACACCATATATTTT. Translation: CTLPGGGYGNTIYF.

The chain carries TRBV4-3 and TRBJ2-3; D is ambiguous. Germline CDR1 and CDR2: LGHNA and YSLEER. The V gene lost 3 bases and the J gene lost 2 bases, with 12 bases spanning the gap. The CDR3 is made up of 15 amino acids. In DNA form, the CDR3 reads TGCGCCAGCAGCCACCGGTTTAGAAACACAGATACGCAGTATTTT. Protein sequence: CASSHRFRNTDTQYF.

This chain connects TRBV29-1 to TRBJ2-5; 7 bases match TRBD2. Germline V gene data show CDR1 as SQVTM and CDR2 as ANQGSEA. The CDR3 runs to 12 residues. The V gene end was trimmed by 4 bases and the J gene end by 2 bases; junction bases not matched to a gene: 1. The CDR3 DNA reads as TGCAGCGTTGGGCGGGAGCAAGAGACCCAGTACTTC. Translated, it gives CSVGREQETQYF.

This chain joins TRBV7-2 and TRBJ1-5, with unresolved D. CDR3 length: 14 amino acids. Between the trimmed V and J ends, which lost 5 bases and 7 bases, there was a span of 15 bases. Germline-derived CDR1 and CDR2 are SGHTA and FQGNSA. CDR3 loop: CASSPEGTRQPQHF. The CDR3 bases are TGTGCCAGCAGCCCTGAGGGCACACGGCAGCCCCAGCATTTT.

This clone was picked up a small number of times. CDR3 residues: CASSQDRRRPTYEQYF. The CDR3 nucleotides are TGCGCCAGCAGCCAAGATCGAAGGAGGCCCACCTACGAGCAGTACTTC. The chain carries TRBV4-3 and TRBJ2-7, with a weak D call TRBD2 (5 bases). Trimming took 0 bases from V and 2 from J, leaving 14 bases between them. The CDR3 is made up of 16 amino acids. The germline V gene has CDR1 LGHNA and CDR2 YSLEER.

The rearrangement joins TRBV30 to TRBJ2-3; D is uncertain. This CDR3 has 13 residues. Trimming pared 3 bases from V and 0 bases from J, leaving 7 bases between. Germline assignment: CDR1 GTSNPN and CDR2 SVGIG (reference sequence). The CDR3 reads CAWSMASTDTQYF. CDR3 coding DNA: TGTGCCTGGAGCATGGCTAGCACAGATACGCAGTATTTT.

CDR3 sequence (DNA): TGTGCCAGTAGTATCGAAGGCAGGGGCATCACTGAAGCTTTCTTT. This codes for CASSIEGRGITEAFF. The chain carries TRBV19 and TRBJ1-1; possibly TRBD1 for D (6 bases). The V and J ends lost 3 bases and 4 bases respectively, with 15 bases between them. The CDR3 totals 15 residues. Germline V gene lookup returns CDR1 LNHDA and CDR2 SQIVND (reference sequence).

This chain uses TRBV4-1 with TRBJ2-4, with 11 bases fitting TRBD2. The J segment lost 7 bases and the V segment lost 6 bases, leaving 8 bases of the junction unmatched. The germline CDR1 and CDR2 sequences are MGHRA and YSYEKL. The CDR3 is 15 amino acids. CDR3 region: CASRSRTSGSNIQYF. The CDR3, as DNA: TGCGCCAGCAGAAGTCGAACTAGCGGGAGCAACATTCAGTACTTC.

This chain connects TRBV29-1 to TRBJ2-2, with D uncertain. There are 14 residues in the CDR3. Trimming removed 5 bases from V and 0 bases from J, with 10 bases in between. Germline V gene sequence: CDR1 SQVTM, CDR2 ANQGSEA. CDR3 residues: CSVFSQTNTGELFF. Here the CDR3 DNA reads TGCAGCGTTTTCAGTCAAACGAACACCGGGGAGCTGTTTTTT.

The chain employs TRBV5-1 and TRBJ2-3; 10 bases line up with TRBD2. V gave up 5 bases and J gave up 5 bases; unmatched junction bases: 2. Germline lookup yields CDR1 SGHRS and CDR2 YFSETQ. This CDR3 contains 13 residues. The CDR3 region is CASSTSGIDTQYF. CDR3 nucleotide sequence: TGCGCCAGCAGTACTAGCGGGATAGATACGCAGTATTTT.

The chain uses TRBV19 and TRBJ2-1, with D uncertain. This CDR3 comprises 14 residues. Germline V gene data show CDR1 as LNHDA and CDR2 as SQIVND (reference sequence). Trimming took off 4 bases at V and 2 bases at J, with 9 bases between the two ends. CDR3 in amino acids: CASSTIAPYNEQFF. The CDR3 DNA follows: TGTGCCAGTAGTACGATAGCCCCCTACAATGAGCAGTTCTTC.